This entry is about one TCR beta chain. Its antigen is unknown. The entry originates in a study of T cell responses to AZD1222 COVID-19 vaccine. Study-level information: Second doses were pooled across both intervals (about 4 or about 12 weeks).

Some clones are missing from TCRdb's copy, which holds only in-frame ones; the method was immunoSEQ multiplex PCR. This sample has about 96,000 clones, with about 90% found just once. Study results and limitations: Spike-specific TCR breadth and depth were elevated following two AZD1222 doses. None of the repertoires were sampled until the peak T cell response had passed.

The sequence was collected from an adult in good health. The source material was peripheral blood, sampled on day 0 of AZD1222 vaccination.

The CDR3 loop is CASSATGTVGNTIYF. CDR3 nucleotide sequence: TGTGCCAGCAGCGCCACGGGGACAGTTGGAAACACCATATATTTT. The chain carries TRBV9 and TRBJ1-3; 7 bases fit TRBD1. The CDR3 has 15 amino acids. Per the germline V gene, CDR1 is SGDLS and CDR2 is YYNGEE. J was trimmed by 3 bases and V by 3 bases; bases with no gene match: 6.